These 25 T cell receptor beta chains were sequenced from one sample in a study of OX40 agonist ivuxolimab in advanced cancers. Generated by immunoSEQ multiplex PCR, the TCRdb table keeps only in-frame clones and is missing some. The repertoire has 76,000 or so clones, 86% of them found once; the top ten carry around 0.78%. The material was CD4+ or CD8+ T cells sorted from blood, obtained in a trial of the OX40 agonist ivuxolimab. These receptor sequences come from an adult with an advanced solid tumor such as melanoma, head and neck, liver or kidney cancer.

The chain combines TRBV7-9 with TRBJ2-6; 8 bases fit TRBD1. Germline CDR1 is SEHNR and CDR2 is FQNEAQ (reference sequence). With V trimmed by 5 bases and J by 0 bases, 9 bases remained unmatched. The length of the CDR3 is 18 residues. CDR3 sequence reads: CASSARTGLVSGANVLTF. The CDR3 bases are TGTGCCAGCAGCGCCCGGACAGGGCTCGTCTCTGGGGCCAACGTCCTGACTTTC. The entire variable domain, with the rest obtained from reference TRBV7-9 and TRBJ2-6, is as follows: DTGVSQNPRHKITKRGQNVTFRCDPISEHNRLYWYRQTLGQGPEFLTYFQNEAQLEKSRLLSDRFSAERPKGSFSTLEIQRTEQGDSAMYLCASSARTGLVSGANVLTFGAGSRLTVL.

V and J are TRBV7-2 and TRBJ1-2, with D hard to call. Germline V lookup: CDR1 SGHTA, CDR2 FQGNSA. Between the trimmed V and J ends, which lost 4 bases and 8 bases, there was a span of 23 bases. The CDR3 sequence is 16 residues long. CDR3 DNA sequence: TGTGCCAGCAGCTCAGCCCGAGGGCTCAACCTTGGGGGCTACACCTTC. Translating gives CASSSARGLNLGGYTF.

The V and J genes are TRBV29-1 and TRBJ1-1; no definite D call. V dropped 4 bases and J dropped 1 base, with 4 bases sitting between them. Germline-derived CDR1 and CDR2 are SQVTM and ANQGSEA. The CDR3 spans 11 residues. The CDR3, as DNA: TGCAGCGTTGCCCGGAACACTGAAGCTTTCTTT. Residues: CSVARNTEAFF.

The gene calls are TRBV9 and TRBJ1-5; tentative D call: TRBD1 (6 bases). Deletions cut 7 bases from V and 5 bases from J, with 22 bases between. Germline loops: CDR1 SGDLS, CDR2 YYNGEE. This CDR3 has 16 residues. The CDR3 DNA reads TGTGCCAGCGGCGAGGGGATAGGGGGGACTCATCAGCCCCAGCATTTT. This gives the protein CASGEGIGGTHQPQHF. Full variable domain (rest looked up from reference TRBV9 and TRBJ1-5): DSGVTQTPKHLITATGQRVTLRCSPRSGDLSVYWYQQSLDQGLQFLIQYYNGEERAKGNILERFSAQQFPDLHSELNLSSLELGDSALYFCASGEGIGGTHQPQHFGDGTRLSIL.

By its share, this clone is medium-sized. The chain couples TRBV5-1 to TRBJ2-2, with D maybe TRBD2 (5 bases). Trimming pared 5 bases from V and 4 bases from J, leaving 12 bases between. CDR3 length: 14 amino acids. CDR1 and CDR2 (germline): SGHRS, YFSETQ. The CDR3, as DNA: TGCGCCAGCAGTCGGGGAACCTCCACCGGGGAGCTGTTTTTT. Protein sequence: CASSRGTSTGELFF.

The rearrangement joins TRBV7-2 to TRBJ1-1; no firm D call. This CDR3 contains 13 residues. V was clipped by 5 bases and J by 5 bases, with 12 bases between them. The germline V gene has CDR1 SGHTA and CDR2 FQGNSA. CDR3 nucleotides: TGTGCCAGCAGCCCGACCGTTCGGACTGAAGCTTTCTTT. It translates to CASSPTVRTEAFF.

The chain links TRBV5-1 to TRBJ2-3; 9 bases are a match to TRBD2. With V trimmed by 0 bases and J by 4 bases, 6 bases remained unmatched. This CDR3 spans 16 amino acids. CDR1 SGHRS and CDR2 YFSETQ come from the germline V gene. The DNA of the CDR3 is TGCGCCAGCAGCTTGGCCGTGGGACTAGCAGCAGATACGCAGTATTTT. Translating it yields CASSLAVGLAADTQYF. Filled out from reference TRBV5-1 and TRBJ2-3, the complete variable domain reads KAGVTQTPRYLIKTRGQQVTLSCSPISGHRSVSWYQQTPGQGLQFLFEYFSETQRNKGNFPGRFSGRQFSNSRSEMNVSTLELGDSALYLCASSLAVGLAADTQYFGPGTRLTVL.

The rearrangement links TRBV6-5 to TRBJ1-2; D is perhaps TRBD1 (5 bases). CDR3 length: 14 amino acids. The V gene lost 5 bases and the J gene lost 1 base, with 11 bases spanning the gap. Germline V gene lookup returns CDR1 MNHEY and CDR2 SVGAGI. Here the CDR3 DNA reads TGTGCCAGCAGTCCCGGGGCCCTTAACTATGGCTACACCTTC. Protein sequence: CASSPGALNYGYTF.

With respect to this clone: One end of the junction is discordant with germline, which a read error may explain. CDR3 sequence (DNA): TGTGCCAGCAGCCAGACGCGGGGGTTCCAGGGCTCCCACGAGCAGTACTTC. It specifies CASSQTRGFQGSHEQYF. The V gene is TRBV4-2, the J gene TRBJ2-7, with 7 bases identical to TRBD2. CDR1 LGHNA and CDR2 YNFKEQ come from the germline V gene. This CDR3 comprises 17 residues.

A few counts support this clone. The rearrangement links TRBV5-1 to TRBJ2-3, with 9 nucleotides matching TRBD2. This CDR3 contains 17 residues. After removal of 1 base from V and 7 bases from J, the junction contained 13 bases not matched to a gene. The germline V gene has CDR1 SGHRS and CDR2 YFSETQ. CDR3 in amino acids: CASSLRGLGSGGNTQYF. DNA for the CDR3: TGCGCCAGCAGCTTGAGGGGGTTGGGGAGCGGGGGGAATACGCAGTATTTT.

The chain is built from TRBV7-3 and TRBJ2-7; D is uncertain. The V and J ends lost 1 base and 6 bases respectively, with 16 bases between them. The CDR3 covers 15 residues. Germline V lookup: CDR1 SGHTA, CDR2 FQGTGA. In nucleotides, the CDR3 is TGTGCCAGCAGCTTAATGAAACTCCCTCTGGGCGAGCAGTACTTC. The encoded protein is CASSLMKLPLGEQYF.

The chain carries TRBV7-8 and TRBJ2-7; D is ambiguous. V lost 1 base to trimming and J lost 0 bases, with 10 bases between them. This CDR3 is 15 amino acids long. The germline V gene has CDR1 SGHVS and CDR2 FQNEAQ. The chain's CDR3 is CASSLEDGFSYEQYF. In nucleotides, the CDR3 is TGTGCCAGCAGCTTAGAGGACGGATTCTCCTACGAGCAGTACTTC.

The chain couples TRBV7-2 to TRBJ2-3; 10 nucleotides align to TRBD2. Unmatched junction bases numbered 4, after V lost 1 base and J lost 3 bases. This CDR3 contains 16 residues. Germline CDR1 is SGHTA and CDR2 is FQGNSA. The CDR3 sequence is CASSLVLAGETDTQYF. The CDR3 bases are TGTGCCAGCAGCTTAGTGCTAGCGGGGGAGACAGATACGCAGTATTTT. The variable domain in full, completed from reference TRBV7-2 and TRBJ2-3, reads GAGVSQSPSNKVTEKGKDVELRCDPISGHTALYWYRQSLGQGLEFLIYFQGNSAPDKSGLPSDRFSAERTGGSVSTLTIQRTQQEDSAVYLCASSLVLAGETDTQYFGPGTRLTVL.

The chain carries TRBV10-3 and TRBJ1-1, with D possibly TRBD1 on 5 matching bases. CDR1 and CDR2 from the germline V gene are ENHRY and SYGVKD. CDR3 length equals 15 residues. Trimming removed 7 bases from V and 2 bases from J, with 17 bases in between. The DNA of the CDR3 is TGTGCCATCACTACCGGGACTTTCGTAAACACTGAAGCTTTCTTT. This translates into CAITTGTFVNTEAFF.

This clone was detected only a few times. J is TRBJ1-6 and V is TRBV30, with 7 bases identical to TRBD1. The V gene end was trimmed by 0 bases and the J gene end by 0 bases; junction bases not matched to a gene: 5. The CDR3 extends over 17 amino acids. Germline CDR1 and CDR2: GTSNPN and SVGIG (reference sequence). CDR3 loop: CAWSVTGASSYNSPLHF. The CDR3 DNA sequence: TGTGCCTGGAGTGTAACAGGGGCGAGCTCCTATAATTCACCCCTCCACTTT.

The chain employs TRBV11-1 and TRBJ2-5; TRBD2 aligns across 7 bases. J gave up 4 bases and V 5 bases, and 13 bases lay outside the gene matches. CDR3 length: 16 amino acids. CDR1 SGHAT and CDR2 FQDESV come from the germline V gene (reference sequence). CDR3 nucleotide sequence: TGTGCCAGCAGCCCAAGAGAGGGAGGGCCGGGAGAGACCCAGTACTTC. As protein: CASSPREGGPGETQYF.

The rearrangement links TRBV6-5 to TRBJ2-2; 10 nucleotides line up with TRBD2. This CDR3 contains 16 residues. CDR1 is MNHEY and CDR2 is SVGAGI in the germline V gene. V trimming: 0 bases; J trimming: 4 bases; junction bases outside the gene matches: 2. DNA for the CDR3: TGTGCCAGCAGTTACTCTCCTAGCGGGGGCACCGGGGAGCTGTTTTTT. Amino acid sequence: CASSYSPSGGTGELFF.

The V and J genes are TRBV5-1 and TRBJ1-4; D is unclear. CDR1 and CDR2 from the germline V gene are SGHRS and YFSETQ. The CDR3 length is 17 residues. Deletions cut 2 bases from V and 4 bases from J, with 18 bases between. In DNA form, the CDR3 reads TGCGCCAGCAGCTTAGGAAGACAAACAGATAATAATGAAAAACTGTTTTTT. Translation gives CASSLGRQTDNNEKLFF.

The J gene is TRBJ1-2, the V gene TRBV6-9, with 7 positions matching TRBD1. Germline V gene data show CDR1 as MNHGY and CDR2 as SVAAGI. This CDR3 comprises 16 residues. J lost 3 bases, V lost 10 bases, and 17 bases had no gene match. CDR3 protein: CAILVTGESLHYGYTF. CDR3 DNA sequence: TGTGCCATCCTCGTAACAGGGGAATCTCTTCACTATGGCTACACCTTC.

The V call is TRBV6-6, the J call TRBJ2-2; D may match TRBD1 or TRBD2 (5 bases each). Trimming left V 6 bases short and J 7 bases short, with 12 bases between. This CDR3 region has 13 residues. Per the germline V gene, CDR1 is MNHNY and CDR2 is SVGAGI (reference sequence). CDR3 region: CASRRGVFGELFF. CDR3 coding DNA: TGTGCCAGCAGGAGAGGGGTTTTCGGGGAGCTGTTTTTT.

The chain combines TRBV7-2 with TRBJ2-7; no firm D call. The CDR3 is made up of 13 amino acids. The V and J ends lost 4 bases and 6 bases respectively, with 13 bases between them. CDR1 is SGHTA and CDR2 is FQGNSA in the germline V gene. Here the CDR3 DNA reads TGTGCCAGCAGCTCCGGGCTCCTGGGCGAGCAGTACTTC. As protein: CASSSGLLGEQYF.

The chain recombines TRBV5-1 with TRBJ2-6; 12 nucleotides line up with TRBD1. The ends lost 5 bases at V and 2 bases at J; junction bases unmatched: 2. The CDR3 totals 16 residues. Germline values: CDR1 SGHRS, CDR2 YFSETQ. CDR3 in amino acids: CASSWDRGPGANVLTF. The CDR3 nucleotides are TGCGCCAGCAGTTGGGACAGGGGGCCTGGGGCCAACGTCCTGACTTTC.

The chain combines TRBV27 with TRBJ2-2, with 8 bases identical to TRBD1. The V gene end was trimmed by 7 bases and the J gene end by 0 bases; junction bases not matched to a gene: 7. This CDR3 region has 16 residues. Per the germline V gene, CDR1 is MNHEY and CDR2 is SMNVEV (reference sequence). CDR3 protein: CASKDWGQANTGELFF. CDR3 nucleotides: TGTGCCAGCAAAGACTGGGGACAGGCGAACACCGGGGAGCTGTTTTTT.

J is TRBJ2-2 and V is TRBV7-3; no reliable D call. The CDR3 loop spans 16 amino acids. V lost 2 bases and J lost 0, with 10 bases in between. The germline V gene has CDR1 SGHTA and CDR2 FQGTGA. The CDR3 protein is CASSLYSTANTGELFF. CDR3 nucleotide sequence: TGTGCCAGCAGCTTATACTCTACAGCGAACACCGGGGAGCTGTTTTTT.

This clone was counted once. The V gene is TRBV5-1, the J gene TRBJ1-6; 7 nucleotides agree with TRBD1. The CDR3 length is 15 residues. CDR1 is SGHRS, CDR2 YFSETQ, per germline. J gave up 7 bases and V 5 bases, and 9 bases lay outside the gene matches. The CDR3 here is CASRIDRALNSPLHF. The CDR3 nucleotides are TGCGCCAGCAGAATTGACAGGGCCTTAAATTCACCCCTCCACTTT.